Listed here are 19 T cell receptor beta chains from one sample, sequenced in a study of T cell responses to AZD1222 COVID-19 vaccine. Sequencing used immunoSEQ multiplex PCR; TCRdb keeps in-frame clones, though not all of them. Here the sample spans 95,000 to 110,000 clones, around 90% being singletons. The sample was peripheral blood, taken on day 0 of AZD1222 vaccination. All receptors derive from an adult in good health.

The J gene is TRBJ1-2, the V gene TRBV29-1; D gene ambiguous. CDR1 is SQVTM, CDR2 ANQGSEA, per germline. Trimming stripped 2 bases from V and 1 base from J, with 11 bases between. The CDR3 consists of 14 residues. The CDR3 is CSVESPGLNYGYTF. CDR3 sequence (DNA): TGCAGCGTTGAATCCCCGGGCCTTAACTATGGCTACACCTTC.

V is TRBV6-1 and J is TRBJ1-6; the D gene is possibly TRBD1 (5 bases). V lost 4 bases to trimming and J lost 3 bases, with 13 bases between them. The CDR3 spans 16 residues. In germline, CDR1 is MNHNS, CDR2 SASEGT. CDR3 in amino acids: CASSAQGSRYNSPLHF. DNA for the CDR3: TGTGCCAGCAGTGCCCAGGGCAGCCGCTATAATTCACCCCTCCACTTT.

The gene calls are TRBV7-9 and TRBJ1-3; TRBD1 might be the D (5 bases). The CDR3 covers 14 residues. V lost 1 base and J lost 4, with 8 bases in between. Germline V CDR1 and CDR2: SEHNR, FQNEAQ (reference sequence). This CDR3 is CASSLGGVGNTIYF. Here the CDR3 DNA reads TGTGCCAGCAGCTTAGGAGGGGTAGGAAACACCATATATTTT.

This clone occurred once. CDR3 bases: TGTGCCAGCAGTTACACCAGAGGAGATAACTATGGCTACACCTTC. Amino acid sequence: CASSYTRGDNYGYTF. The chain employs TRBV6-2 or TRBV6-3 and TRBJ1-2, with unresolved D. The length of the CDR3 is 15 residues. The germline V gene encodes CDR1 MNHEY and CDR2 SVGEGT. V shed 2 bases and J shed 1 base, with 11 bases lying between them.

The chain combines TRBV4-2 with TRBJ2-7; 7 nucleotides match TRBD2. The CDR3 has 16 residues. Germline V gives CDR1 LGHNA, CDR2 YNFKEQ. V shed 4 bases and J 0 bases; nucleotides not matched to a gene: 9. The CDR3, as DNA: TGTGCCAGCAGCCGGTCTAGCGGCCTCAGCTCCTACGAGCAGTACTTC. Protein: CASSRSSGLSSYEQYF.

The chain recombines TRBV19 with TRBJ1-6, with TRBD1 as a possible D gene (5 bases). Trimming removed 3 bases from V and 0 bases from J, with 15 bases in between. The CDR3 covers 18 residues. Germline V gives CDR1 LNHDA, CDR2 SQIVND (reference sequence). DNA of the CDR3: TGTGCCAGTAGTATGGACCTCCCAGGGAGCTCCTATAATTCACCCCTCCACTTT. Translated, it gives CASSMDLPGSSYNSPLHF.

V gene TRBV27 combines with J gene TRBJ1-5, with TRBD1 matching 7 bases. Losses at the gene ends were 4 bases for V and 4 bases for J; bases not matched to a gene: 16. This CDR3 contains 18 residues. Germline CDR1 MNHEY, CDR2 SMNVEV (reference sequence). The CDR3 is CASSSRVRQGHPNQPQHF. CDR3 in DNA: TGTGCCAGCAGTTCGCGAGTACGACAGGGACATCCTAATCAGCCCCAGCATTTT.

V gene TRBV7-9 combines with J gene TRBJ1-5; TRBD1 aligns across 9 bases. The CDR3 spans 16 residues. In germline, CDR1 is SEHNR, CDR2 FQNEAQ (reference sequence). V shed 1 base, J shed 6 bases, and the junction held 7 bases outside the gene matches. CDR3 in DNA: TGTGCCAGCAGCTTAGTCACAGGGGGCTCAGGTCAGCCCCAGCATTTT. Its translation is CASSLVTGGSGQPQHF.

This clone occurred once. The chain carries TRBV4-1 and TRBJ2-7; no definite D call. Trimming pared 1 base from V and 0 bases from J, leaving 10 bases between. There are 15 residues in the CDR3. The germline gives CDR1 MGHRA, CDR2 YSYEKL. The CDR3 nucleotides read TGCGCCAGCAGCCAAGCCGGCCGGAGCTCCTACGAGCAGTACTTC. Encoded protein: CASSQAGRSSYEQYF.

The J gene is TRBJ2-3, the V gene TRBV5-8, with 7 bases that match TRBD1. V was pared by 2 bases and J by 0 bases, with 9 bases of the junction left unmatched. CDR3 length: 17 residues. The V gene's germline CDR1 is SGHTS and CDR2 YDEGEE. The CDR3 region has the DNA TGTGCCAGCAGCTTAAAAACGGGACAGCTAAGCACAGATACGCAGTATTTT. Protein product: CASSLKTGQLSTDTQYF.

The CDR3 coding sequence is TGCGCCAGCAGCCTCTCTTTGGGGGGCGTAAATCAGCCCCAGCATTTT. Protein sequence: CASSLSLGGVNQPQHF. The rearrangement links TRBV4-1 to TRBJ1-5, with a possible D match to TRBD1 (6 bases). Trimming took 4 bases from V and 4 from J, leaving 17 bases between them. From germline, CDR1 is MGHRA and CDR2 YSYEKL. The CDR3 runs to 16 residues.

The chain links TRBV19 to TRBJ2-1; D perhaps matches TRBD2 (6 bases). Germline V gene lookup returns CDR1 LNHDA and CDR2 SQIVND (reference sequence). The V gene lost 4 bases and the J gene lost 0 bases, with 13 bases spanning the gap. This CDR3 spans 16 amino acids. CDR3 nucleotide sequence: TGTGCCAGTAGTAGGTTTTCGGGGGACTCCTACAATGAGCAGTTCTTC. It translates to CASSRFSGDSYNEQFF.

The chain uses TRBV5-1 and TRBJ1-2, with 9 bases lining up with TRBD1. With V trimmed by 4 bases and J by 8 bases, 12 bases remained unmatched. This CDR3 is built from 15 residues. The germline V gene has CDR1 SGHRS and CDR2 YFSETQ. The CDR3 DNA reads as TGCGCCAGCAGCAAGGGGACAGGGAACCTTATAGGCTACACCTTC. Its translation is CASSKGTGNLIGYTF. Combining the CDR3 with reference TRBV5-1 and TRBJ1-2 gives the whole variable domain KAGVTQTPRYLIKTRGQQVTLSCSPISGHRSVSWYQQTPGQGLQFLFEYFSETQRNKGNFPGRFSGRQFSNSRSEMNVSTLELGDSALYLCASSKGTGNLIGYTFGSGTRLTVV.

The rearrangement uses TRBV28 and TRBJ2-1, with a weak D call TRBD2 (5 bases). The germline CDR1 and CDR2 sequences are MDHEN and SYDVKM. The V end was cut by 6 bases, the J end by 3 bases, with 9 bases between. This CDR3 has 13 residues. CDR3 region: CASRSRDYNEQFF. Here the CDR3 DNA reads TGTGCCAGCAGGAGCCGGGACTACAATGAGCAGTTCTTC.

The CDR3 loop reads CASSIRGSSYNSPLHF. CDR3 nucleotide sequence: TGTGCCAGTAGTATTCGGGGAAGCTCCTATAATTCACCCCTCCACTTT. The rearrangement links TRBV19 to TRBJ1-6; no clear D gene. The V end was cut by 3 bases, the J end by 0 bases, with 9 bases between. CDR1 and CDR2 from the germline V gene are LNHDA and SQIVND (reference sequence). The CDR3 totals 16 residues.

The chain is built from TRBV7-2 and TRBJ1-5; 9 nucleotides line up with TRBD1. V dropped 4 bases and J dropped 5; count of bases not matched to a gene: 6. CDR3 length: 15 amino acids. The germline V gene encodes CDR1 SGHTA and CDR2 FQGNSA. The CDR3: CASSWGQGKDQPQHF. The CDR3 nucleotides are TGTGCCAGCAGCTGGGGACAGGGTAAGGATCAGCCCCAGCATTTT. The full variable domain, with the rest looked up from reference TRBV7-2 and TRBJ1-5, is GAGVSQSPSNKVTEKGKDVELRCDPISGHTALYWYRQSLGQGLEFLIYFQGNSAPDKSGLPSDRFSAERTGGSVSTLTIQRTQQEDSAVYLCASSWGQGKDQPQHFGDGTRLSIL.

This chain joins TRBV19 and TRBJ2-7; D gene uncertain. The CDR3 extends over 15 amino acids. Deletions cut 6 bases from V and 4 bases from J, with 19 bases between. Per germline, CDR1 LNHDA and CDR2 SQIVND (reference sequence). In DNA form, the CDR3 reads TGTGCCAGTAGCTCCGATTCGGGTATAGCATACGAGCAGTACTTC. It codes for CASSSDSGIAYEQYF.

V and J are TRBV12-3 or TRBV12-4 and TRBJ1-2; D perhaps matches TRBD1 (5 bases). The CDR3 is 12 amino acids. Trimming removed 6 bases from V and 6 bases from J, with 11 bases in between. CDR3 bases: TGTGCCAGCAGATCGCCGGGGGATGGCTACACCTTC. It translates to CASRSPGDGYTF.

The rearrangement joins TRBV7-2 to TRBJ1-2, with a possible D match to TRBD1 (6 bases). V lost 6 bases and J 0 bases, leaving 14 bases between the germline ends. The CDR3 loop spans 15 amino acids. CDR1 and CDR2 (germline): SGHTA, FQGNSA. This CDR3 reads CASRFFTGSNYGYTF. CDR3 DNA: TGTGCCAGCAGGTTTTTCACAGGGTCTAACTATGGCTACACCTTC. Full variable domain (remainder filled in from reference TRBV7-2 and TRBJ1-2): GAGVSQSPSNKVTEKGKDVELRCDPISGHTALYWYRQSLGQGLEFLIYFQGNSAPDKSGLPSDRFSAERTGGSVSTLTIQRTQQEDSAVYLCASRFFTGSNYGYTFGSGTRLTVV.